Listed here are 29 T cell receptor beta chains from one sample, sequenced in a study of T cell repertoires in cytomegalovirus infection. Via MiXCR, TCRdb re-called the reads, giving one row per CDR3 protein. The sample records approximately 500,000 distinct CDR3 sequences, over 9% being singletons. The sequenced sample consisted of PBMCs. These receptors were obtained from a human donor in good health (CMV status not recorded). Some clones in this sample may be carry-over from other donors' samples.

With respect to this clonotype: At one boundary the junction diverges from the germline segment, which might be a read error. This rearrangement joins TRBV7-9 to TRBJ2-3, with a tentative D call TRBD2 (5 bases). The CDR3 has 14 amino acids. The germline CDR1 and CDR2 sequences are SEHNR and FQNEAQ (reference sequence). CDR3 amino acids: CASSFVGVTDTQYF. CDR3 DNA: TGTGCCAGCAGCTTTGTGGGAGTCACAGATACACAGTATTTT. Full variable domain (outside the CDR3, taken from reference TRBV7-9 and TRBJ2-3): DTGVSQNPRHKITKRGQNVTFRCDPISEHNRLYWYRQTLGQGPEFLTYFQNEAQLEKSRLLSDRFSAERPKGSFSTLEIQRTEQGDSAMYLCASSFVGVTDTQYFGPGTRLTVL.

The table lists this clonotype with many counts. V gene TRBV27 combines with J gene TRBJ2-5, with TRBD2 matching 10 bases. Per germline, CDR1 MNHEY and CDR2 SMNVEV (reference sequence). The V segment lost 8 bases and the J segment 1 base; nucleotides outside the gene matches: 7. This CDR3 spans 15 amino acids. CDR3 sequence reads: CASVGKRGGQETQYF. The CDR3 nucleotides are TGTGCCAGCGTGGGGAAGCGGGGGGGCCAAGAGACCCAGTACTTC.

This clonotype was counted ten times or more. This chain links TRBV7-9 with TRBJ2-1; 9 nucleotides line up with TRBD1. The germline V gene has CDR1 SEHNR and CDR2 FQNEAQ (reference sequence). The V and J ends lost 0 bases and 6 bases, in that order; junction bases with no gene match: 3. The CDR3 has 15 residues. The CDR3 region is CASSLAGDRANEQFF. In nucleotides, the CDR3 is TGTGCCAGCAGCTTAGCGGGGGACAGGGCCAATGAGCAGTTCTTC.

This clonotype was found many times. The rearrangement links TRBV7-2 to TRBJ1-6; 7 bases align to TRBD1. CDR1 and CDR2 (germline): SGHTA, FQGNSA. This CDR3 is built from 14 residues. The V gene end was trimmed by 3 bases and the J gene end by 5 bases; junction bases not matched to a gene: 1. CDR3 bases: TGTGCCAGCAGCTTGGGACAGCATAATTCACCCCTCCACTTT. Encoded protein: CASSLGQHNSPLHF. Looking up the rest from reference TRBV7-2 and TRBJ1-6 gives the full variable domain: GAGVSQSPSNKVTEKGKDVELRCDPISGHTALYWYRQSLGQGLEFLIYFQGNSAPDKSGLPSDRFSAERTGGSVSTLTIQRTQQEDSAVYLCASSLGQHNSPLHFGNGTRLTVT.

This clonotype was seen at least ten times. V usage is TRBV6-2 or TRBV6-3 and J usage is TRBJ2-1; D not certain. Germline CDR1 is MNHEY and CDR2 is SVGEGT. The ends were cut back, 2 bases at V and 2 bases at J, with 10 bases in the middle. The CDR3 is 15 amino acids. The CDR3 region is CASSYVPGTYNEQFF. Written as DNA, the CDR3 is TGTGCCAGCAGTTACGTCCCTGGGACCTACAATGAGCAGTTCTTC.

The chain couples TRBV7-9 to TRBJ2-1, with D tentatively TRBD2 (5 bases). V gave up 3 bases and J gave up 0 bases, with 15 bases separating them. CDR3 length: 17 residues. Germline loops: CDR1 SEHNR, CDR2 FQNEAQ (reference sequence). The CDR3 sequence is CASSLRGSGSSYNEQFF. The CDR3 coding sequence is TGTGCCAGCAGCTTGCGTGGGTCGGGGAGCTCCTACAATGAGCAGTTCTTC.

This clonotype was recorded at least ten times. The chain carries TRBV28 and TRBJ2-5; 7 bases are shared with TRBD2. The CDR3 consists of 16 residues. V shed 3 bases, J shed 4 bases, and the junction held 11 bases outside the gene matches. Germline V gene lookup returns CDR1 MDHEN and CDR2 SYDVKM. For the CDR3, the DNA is TGTGCCAGCAGTTTTGGGGGGGAGGGCCGTGGAGAGACCCAGTACTTC. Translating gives CASSFGGEGRGETQYF.

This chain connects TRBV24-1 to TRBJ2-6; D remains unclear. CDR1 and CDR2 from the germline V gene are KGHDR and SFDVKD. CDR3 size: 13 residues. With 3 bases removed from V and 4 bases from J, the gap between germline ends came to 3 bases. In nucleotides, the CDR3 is TGTGCCACCAGTGATGGCGGGGCCAACGTCCTGACTTTC. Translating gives CATSDGGANVLTF.

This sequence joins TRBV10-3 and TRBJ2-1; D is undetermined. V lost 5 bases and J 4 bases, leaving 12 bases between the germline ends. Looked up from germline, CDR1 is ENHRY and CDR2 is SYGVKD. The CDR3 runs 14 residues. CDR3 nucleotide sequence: TGTGCCATCAGTCTCGAGGCAGAATACAATGAGCAGTTCTTC. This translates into CAISLEAEYNEQFF.

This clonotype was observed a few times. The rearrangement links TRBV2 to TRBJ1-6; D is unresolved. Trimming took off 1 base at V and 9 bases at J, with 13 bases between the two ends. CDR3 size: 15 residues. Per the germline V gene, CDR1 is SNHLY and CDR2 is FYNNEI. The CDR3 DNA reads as TGTGCCAGCAGTGAAGGGGCAGGTTGGAGTTCACCCCTCCACTTT. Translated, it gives CASSEGAGWSSPLHF.

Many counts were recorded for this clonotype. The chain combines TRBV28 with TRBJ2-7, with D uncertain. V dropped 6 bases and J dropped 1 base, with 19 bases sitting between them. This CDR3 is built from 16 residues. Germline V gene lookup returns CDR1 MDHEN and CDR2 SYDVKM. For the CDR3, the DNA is TGTGCCAGCAGCCTTGGCGGTGCTGTTCGGTCCTACGAGCAGTACTTC. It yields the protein CASSLGGAVRSYEQYF.

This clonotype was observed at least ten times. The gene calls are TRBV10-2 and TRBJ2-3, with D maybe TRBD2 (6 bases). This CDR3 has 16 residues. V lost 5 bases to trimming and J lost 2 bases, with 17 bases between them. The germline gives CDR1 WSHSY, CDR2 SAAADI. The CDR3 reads CASSPPRSGSTDTQYF. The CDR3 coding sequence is TGCGCCAGCAGTCCCCCCCGTAGCGGTTCCACAGATACGCAGTATTTT.

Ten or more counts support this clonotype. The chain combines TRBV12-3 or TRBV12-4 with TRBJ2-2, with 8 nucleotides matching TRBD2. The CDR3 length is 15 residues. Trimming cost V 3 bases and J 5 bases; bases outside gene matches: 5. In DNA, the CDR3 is TGTGCCAGCAGTTTTCCTAGCGGGCAGACCGGGGAGCTGTTTTTT. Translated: CASSFPSGQTGELFF.

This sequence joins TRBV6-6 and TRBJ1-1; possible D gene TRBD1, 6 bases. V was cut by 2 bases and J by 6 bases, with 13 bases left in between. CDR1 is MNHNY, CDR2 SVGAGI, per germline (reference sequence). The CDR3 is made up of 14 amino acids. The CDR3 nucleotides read TGTGCCAGCAGTTACGGGCCGAGGGGGTCTGAAGCTTTCTTT. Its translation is CASSYGPRGSEAFF.

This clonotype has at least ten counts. The CDR3 DNA reads TGTGCCAGCAGCTTAAGGCAGAGACACCCAAAAGTCGGGGAGCTGTTTTTT. It specifies CASSLRQRHPKVGELFF. This rearrangement joins TRBV7-2 to TRBJ2-2; D gene unclear. Trimming removed 2 bases from V and 7 bases from J, with 20 bases in between. The CDR3 loop spans 17 amino acids. The V gene's germline CDR1 is SGHTA and CDR2 FQGNSA. The whole variable domain, filled in from reference TRBV7-2 and TRBJ2-2, reads GAGVSQSPSNKVTEKGKDVELRCDPISGHTALYWYRQSLGQGLEFLIYFQGNSAPDKSGLPSDRFSAERTGGSVSTLTIQRTQQEDSAVYLCASSLRQRHPKVGELFFGEGSRLTVL.

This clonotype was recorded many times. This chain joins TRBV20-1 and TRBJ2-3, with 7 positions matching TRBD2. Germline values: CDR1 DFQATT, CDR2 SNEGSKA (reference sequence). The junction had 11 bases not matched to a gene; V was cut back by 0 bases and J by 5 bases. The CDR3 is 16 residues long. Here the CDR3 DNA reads TGCAGTGCTAGAGATCTCTCCAGCGGGGTAATAGATACGCAGTATTTT. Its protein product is CSARDLSSGVIDTQYF.

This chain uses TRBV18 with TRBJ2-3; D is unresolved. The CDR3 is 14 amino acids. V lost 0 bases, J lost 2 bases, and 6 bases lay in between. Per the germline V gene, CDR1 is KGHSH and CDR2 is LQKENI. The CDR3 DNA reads TGTGCCAGCTCACCACCGTACGCCACAGATACGCAGTATTTT. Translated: CASSPPYATDTQYF.

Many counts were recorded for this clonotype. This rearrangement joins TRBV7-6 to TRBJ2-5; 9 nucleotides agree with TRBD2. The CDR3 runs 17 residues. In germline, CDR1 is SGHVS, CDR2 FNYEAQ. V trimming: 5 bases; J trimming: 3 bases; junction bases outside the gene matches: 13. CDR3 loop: CASSGNSGGRVKETQYF. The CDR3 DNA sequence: TGTGCCAGCAGCGGAAATAGCGGGGGTCGGGTAAAAGAGACCCAGTACTTC.

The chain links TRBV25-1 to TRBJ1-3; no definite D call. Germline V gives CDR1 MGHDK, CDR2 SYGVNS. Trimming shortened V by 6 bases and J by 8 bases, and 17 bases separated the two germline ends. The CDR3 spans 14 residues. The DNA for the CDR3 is TGTGCCAGCAGCGCCATTACTCCAGGTGACACCATATATTTT. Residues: CASSAITPGDTIYF.

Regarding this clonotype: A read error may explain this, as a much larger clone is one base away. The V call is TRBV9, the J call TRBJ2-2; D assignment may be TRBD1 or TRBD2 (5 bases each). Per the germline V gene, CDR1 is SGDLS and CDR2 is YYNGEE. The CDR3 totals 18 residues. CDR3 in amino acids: CASSGTGAAFPNTGEMFF. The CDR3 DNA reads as TGTGCCAGCAGTGGGACCGGGGCTGCCTTTCCGAACACCGGGGAGATGTTTTTT.

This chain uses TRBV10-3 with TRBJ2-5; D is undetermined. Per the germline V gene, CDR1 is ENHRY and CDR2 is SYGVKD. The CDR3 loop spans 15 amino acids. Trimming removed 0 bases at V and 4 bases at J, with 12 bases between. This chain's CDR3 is CAISESVQAGETQYF. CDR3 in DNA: TGTGCCATCAGTGAGTCGGTTCAGGCTGGAGAGACCCAGTACTTC.

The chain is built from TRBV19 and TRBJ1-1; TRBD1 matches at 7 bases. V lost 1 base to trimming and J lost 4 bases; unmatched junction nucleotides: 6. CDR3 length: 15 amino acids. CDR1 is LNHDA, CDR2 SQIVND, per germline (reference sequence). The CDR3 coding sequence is TGTGCCAGTAGTATAGCTAGGGGGCGCGCCACTGAAGCTTTCTTT. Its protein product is CASSIARGRATEAFF.

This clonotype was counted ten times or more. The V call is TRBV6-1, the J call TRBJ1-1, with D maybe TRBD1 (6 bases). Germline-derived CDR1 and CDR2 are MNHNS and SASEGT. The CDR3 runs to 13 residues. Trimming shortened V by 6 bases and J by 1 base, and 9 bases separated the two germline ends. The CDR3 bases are TGTGCCAGCAGGTTGGGACAGAACACTGAAGCTTTCTTT. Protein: CASRLGQNTEAFF.

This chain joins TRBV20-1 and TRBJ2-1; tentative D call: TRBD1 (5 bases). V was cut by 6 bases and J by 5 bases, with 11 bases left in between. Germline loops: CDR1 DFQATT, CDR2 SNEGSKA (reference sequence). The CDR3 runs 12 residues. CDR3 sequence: CSARAGHNEQFF. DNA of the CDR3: TGCAGTGCCAGGGCCGGCCACAATGAGCAGTTCTTC.

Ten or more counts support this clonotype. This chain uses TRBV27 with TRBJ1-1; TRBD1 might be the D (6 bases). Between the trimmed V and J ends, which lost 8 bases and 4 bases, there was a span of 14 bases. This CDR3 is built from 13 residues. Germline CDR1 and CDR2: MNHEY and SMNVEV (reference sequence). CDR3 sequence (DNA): TGTGCCAGCGGAAGGGGGGTTGGCACTGAAGCTTTCTTT. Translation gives CASGRGVGTEAFF.

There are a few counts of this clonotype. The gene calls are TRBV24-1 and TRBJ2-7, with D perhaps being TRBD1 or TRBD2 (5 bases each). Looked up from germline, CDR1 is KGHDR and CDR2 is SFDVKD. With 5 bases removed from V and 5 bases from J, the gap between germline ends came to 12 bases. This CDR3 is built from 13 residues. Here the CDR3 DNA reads TGTGCCACCAGTGTCGGGACCGAGGACGAGCAGTACTTC. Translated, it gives CATSVGTEDEQYF.

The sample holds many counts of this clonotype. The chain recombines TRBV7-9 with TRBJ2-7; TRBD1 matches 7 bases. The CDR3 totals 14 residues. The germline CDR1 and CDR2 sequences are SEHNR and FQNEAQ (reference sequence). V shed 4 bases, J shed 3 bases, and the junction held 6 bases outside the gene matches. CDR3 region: CASSSLWDSYEQYF. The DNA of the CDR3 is TGTGCCAGCAGCTCCCTTTGGGACAGCTACGAGCAGTACTTC.

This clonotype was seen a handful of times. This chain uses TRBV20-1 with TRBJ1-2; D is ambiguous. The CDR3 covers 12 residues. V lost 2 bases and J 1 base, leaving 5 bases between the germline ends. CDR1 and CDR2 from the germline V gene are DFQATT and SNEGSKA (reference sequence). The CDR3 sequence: CSARTVNYGYTF. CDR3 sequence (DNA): TGCAGTGCTAGAACCGTTAACTATGGCTACACCTTC.

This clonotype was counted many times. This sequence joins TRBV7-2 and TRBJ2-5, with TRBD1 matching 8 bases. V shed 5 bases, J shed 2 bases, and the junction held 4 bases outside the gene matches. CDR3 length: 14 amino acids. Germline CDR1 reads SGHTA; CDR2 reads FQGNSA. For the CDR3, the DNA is TGTGCCAGCAGCCACGGACAGGGACAAGAGACCCAGTACTTC. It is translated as CASSHGQGQETQYF.